A selection of T cell receptor beta chains follows, all from one sample in a study of blood T cell repertoires in COVID-19. The repertoire was sequenced with immunoSEQ multiplex PCR; TCRdb's copy has only in-frame clones and lacks some. The table shows about 150,000 clones, with 84% occurring only once. Specimen: peripheral blood. These receptors came from a human donor in a cohort sampled during active COVID-19. The CDR3 runs from the conserved cysteine through the conserved F or W. A D gene is named only where the DNA matches it firmly. Clone size appears in some rows only: once, few, many, or a class for an expanded clone.

J,size,D,V,CDR3,DNA
TRBJ2-2,.,.,TRBV18,CASSPSRGADTGELFF,TGTGCCAGCTCACCAAGCAGGGGTGCGGACACCGGGGAGCTGTTTTTT
TRBJ2-2,.,.,TRBV27,CASSFGRVNTGELFF,TGTGCCAGCAGTTTCGGCCGGGTTAACACCGGGGAGCTGTTTTTT
TRBJ1-1,.,.,TRBV5-5,CASILGGARNTEAFF,TGTGCCAGCATCCTTGGGGGGGCGCGAAACACTGAAGCTTTCTTT
TRBJ2-2,.,.,TRBV29-1,CSVEILGGNTGELFF,TGCAGCGTTGAAATACTAGGAGGGAACACCGGGGAGCTGTTTTTT
TRBJ1-2,few,TRBD1,TRBV28,CASSSPGQGAGGYTF,TGTGCCAGCAGTTCCCCCGGACAGGGGGCGGGAGGCTACACCTTC
TRBJ1-5,.,.,TRBV7-6,CASTPNYSPGQPQHF,TGTGCCAGCACTCCTAATTACAGCCCCGGTCAGCCCCAGCATTTT
TRBJ1-2,.,.,TRBV11-3,CASSPGPSLGNGYTF,TGTGCCAGCAGCCCAGGGCCATCTTTGGGGAATGGCTACACCTTC
TRBJ2-7,.,TRBD2,TRBV6-1,CASSEGWGGEDYEQYF,TGTGCCAGCAGTGAAGGTTGGGGGGGGGAAGACTACGAGCAGTACTTC
TRBJ2-7,.,.,TRBV10-1,CASSVGEEQYF,TGCGCCAGCAGTGTGGGAGAAGAGCAGTACTTC
TRBJ2-2,.,.,TRBV6-5,CASTQAGDAGELFF,TGTGCCAGCACCCAAGCAGGGGATGCCGGGGAGCTGTTTTTT
TRBJ2-2,many,TRBD1,TRBV12-5,CASGLGLGQDSTGELFF,TGTGCTAGTGGTTTGGGTCTGGGACAGGATTCCACCGGGGAGCTGTTTTTT
TRBJ2-5,.,TRBD2,TRBV30,CAWSRPPGLAETQYF,TGTGCCTGGAGCCGCCCTCCGGGACTAGCAGAGACCCAGTACTTC
TRBJ2-3,.,TRBD1,TRBV7-2,CASSSGQGDTDTQYF,TGTGCCAGCAGCTCCGGACAGGGGGACACAGATACGCAGTATTTT
TRBJ1-1,.,TRBD1,TRBV28,CASLGQGLRVTEAFF,TGTGCCAGCTTAGGACAGGGTCTTAGGGTGACTGAAGCTTTCTTT
TRBJ1-4,.,.,TRBV11-2,CASSPWRATNEKLFF,TGTGCCAGCAGCCCCTGGAGGGCAACTAATGAAAAACTGTTTTTT
TRBJ2-7,.,.,TRBV6-1,CASSEAPPRFSSYEQYF,TGTGCCAGCAGTGAAGCTCCTCCGAGATTTAGCTCCTACGAGCAGTACTTC
TRBJ2-5,.,TRBD2,TRBV2,CASRETNAGLAGTQYF,TGTGCCAGCAGAGAAACGAACGCGGGACTAGCGGGGACCCAGTACTTC
TRBJ2-7,.,TRBD1,TRBV6-6,CASLGTGVVEQYF,TGTGCCAGCCTTGGGACAGGCGTTGTTGAGCAGTACTTC
TRBJ1-1,.,.,TRBV5-1,CASSLDAGAGTEAFF,TGCGCCAGCAGCTTAGACGCCGGCGCGGGCACTGAAGCTTTCTTT
TRBJ1-1,once,.,TRBV18,CASSPPGRGNTEAFF,TGTGCCAGCTCACCACCGGGCAGGGGGAACACTGAAGCTTTCTTT
TRBJ2-7,.,TRBD2,TRBV11-3,CASRILAASSYEQYF,TGTGCCAGCAGGATACTAGCGGCGAGCTCCTACGAGCAGTACTTC
TRBJ2-7,.,TRBD2,TRBV3-1/TRBV3-2,CASSQVLRGGYEQYF,TGTGCCAGCAGCCAAGTATTGCGGGGGGGGTACGAGCAGTACTTC
TRBJ1-2,.,.,TRBV4-2,CASTYSRLVDYGYTF,TGTGCCAGCACCTACTCGAGGCTGGTCGACTATGGCTACACCTTC
TRBJ2-7,.,.,TRBV5-4,CASSLKWAQTYEQYF,TGTGCCAGCAGCTTGAAATGGGCACAGACCTACGAGCAGTACTTC
TRBJ2-3,.,.,TRBV11-2,CASSLDPGADTQYF,TGTGCCAGCAGCTTAGACCCGGGTGCAGATACGCAGTATTTT
TRBJ1-5,.,TRBD1,TRBV30,CAWTSGQGAYQPQHF,TGTGCCTGGACCTCGGGACAGGGGGCATACCAGCCCCAGCATTTT
TRBJ1-2,.,.,TRBV3-1/TRBV3-2,CASSQDRVRDGYTF,TGTGCCAGCAGCCAAGACAGGGTCAGGGATGGCTACACCTTC
TRBJ1-4,.,.,TRBV7-8,CASRDRANEKLFF,TGTGCCAGCAGAGACAGAGCTAATGAAAAACTGTTTTTT
TRBJ2-4,once,.,TRBV7-2,CASSGGTGPIAKNIQYF,TGTGCCAGCTCTGGAGGGACCGGGCCCATAGCCAAAAACATTCAGTACTTC
TRBJ2-7,.,.,TRBV18,CASSPQTTYEQYF,TGTGCCAGCTCACCACAGACAACCTACGAGCAGTACTTC
TRBJ1-2,.,.,TRBV6-5,CASSYSGGMYGYTF,TGTGCCAGCAGTTACTCGGGGGGGATGTATGGCTACACCTTC
TRBJ2-2,.,.,TRBV5-6,CASTFRVGELFF,TGTGCCAGCACCTTTCGGGTCGGGGAGCTGTTTTTT
TRBJ1-2,.,.,TRBV25-1,CASKSQGFSYGYTF,TGTGCCAGCAAATCTCAGGGGTTTAGCTATGGCTACACCTTC
TRBJ2-7,.,.,TRBV28,CASSLGRGYEQYF,TGTGCCAGCAGTTTAGGACGGGGGTACGAGCAGTACTTC
TRBJ2-1,.,.,TRBV6-5,CASSHRGDNEQFF,TGTGCCAGCAGCCACCGGGGAGACAATGAGCAGTTCTTC
TRBJ1-5,few,.,TRBV19,CASSLGGGGQPQHF,TGTGCCAGTAGTCTGGGGGGGGGAGGTCAGCCCCAGCATTTT
TRBJ2-7,.,TRBD1,TRBV6-1,CASSEAGRTGEQYF,TGTGCCAGCAGTGAAGCGGGGCGGACAGGCGAGCAGTACTTC
TRBJ2-4,.,.,TRBV28,CASSPRGGLNIQYF,TGTGCCAGCAGCCCGAGGGGGGGACTAAACATTCAGTACTTC
TRBJ2-1,.,TRBD1,TRBV19,CASSMTGGHHTEQFF,TGTGCCAGTAGTATGACAGGGGGCCATCACACTGAGCAGTTCTTC
TRBJ2-2,.,TRBD2,TRBV9,CASSVSPSGGVDGELFF,TGTGCCAGCAGCGTAAGTCCCAGCGGGGGCGTGGACGGGGAGCTGTTTTTT
TRBJ1-2,.,TRBD1,TRBV14,CASSPGTGGAPNYGYTF,TGTGCCAGCAGCCCGGGGACAGGGGGAGCTCCTAACTATGGCTACACCTTC
TRBJ1-4,.,TRBD1,TRBV7-2,CASSLRTGGEKLFF,TGTGCCAGCAGCTTAAGGACAGGGGGTGAAAAACTGTTTTTT
TRBJ1-5,once,TRBD1,TRBV6-5,CAIRGGQGSGWPQHF,TGTGCCATCCGAGGGGGACAGGGGTCAGGTTGGCCCCAGCATTTT
TRBJ2-2,once,.,TRBV5-1,CASSLQLVTGELFF,TGCGCCAGCAGCTTACAGCTTGTTACCGGGGAGCTGTTTTTT
TRBJ1-4,large,TRBD1,TRBV7-9,CASSPGTAVNEKLFF,TGTGCCAGCAGCCCAGGGACAGCTGTTAATGAAAAACTGTTTTTT
TRBJ2-5,.,.,TRBV2,CASRGRAQGRGETQYF,TGTGCCAGCAGGGGTAGGGCCCAGGGCAGAGGAGAGACCCAGTACTTC
TRBJ1-2,.,.,TRBV7-2,CASSFLEGYYGYTF,TGTGCCAGCAGCTTTCTGGAGGGGTACTATGGCTACACCTTC
TRBJ1-3,.,.,TRBV4-2,CASSQEPQGLTSGNTIYF,TGTGCCAGCAGCCAAGAGCCCCAGGGATTAACCTCTGGAAACACCATATATTTT
TRBJ1-5,.,.,TRBV4-3,CASSQDWENHQPQHF,TGCGCCAGCAGCCAAGACTGGGAGAATCATCAGCCCCAGCATTTT
TRBJ2-2,.,.,TRBV18,CASSPRTENTGELFF,TGTGCCAGCTCACCAAGGACAGAGAACACCGGGGAGCTGTTTTTT
TRBJ2-3,.,TRBD1,TRBV5-1,CASKLGTGSADTQYF,TGCGCCAGCAAATTGGGGACAGGTTCCGCAGATACGCAGTATTTT
TRBJ1-2,.,.,TRBV28,CASSFMASNYGYTF,TGTGCCAGCAGTTTTATGGCCTCTAACTATGGCTACACCTTC
TRBJ1-1,once,.,TRBV10-3,CAISETEGNTEAFF,TGTGCCATCAGTGAAACAGAGGGGAACACTGAAGCTTTCTTT
TRBJ1-2,.,.,TRBV3-1/TRBV3-2,CASNQGGDYGYTF,TGTGCCAGCAACCAAGGGGGAGACTATGGCTACACCTTC
TRBJ2-7,.,TRBD2,TRBV7-2,CASTWTSGLYEQYF,TGTGCCAGCACCTGGACTAGCGGGTTATACGAGCAGTACTTC
TRBJ2-7,.,.,TRBV18,CASSPSGEQYF,TGTGCCAGCTCACCCTCGGGGGAGCAGTACTTC
TRBJ1-2,.,.,TRBV6-2/TRBV6-3,CASSYGPMGYTF,TGTGCCAGCAGTTACGGGCCTATGGGCTACACCTTC